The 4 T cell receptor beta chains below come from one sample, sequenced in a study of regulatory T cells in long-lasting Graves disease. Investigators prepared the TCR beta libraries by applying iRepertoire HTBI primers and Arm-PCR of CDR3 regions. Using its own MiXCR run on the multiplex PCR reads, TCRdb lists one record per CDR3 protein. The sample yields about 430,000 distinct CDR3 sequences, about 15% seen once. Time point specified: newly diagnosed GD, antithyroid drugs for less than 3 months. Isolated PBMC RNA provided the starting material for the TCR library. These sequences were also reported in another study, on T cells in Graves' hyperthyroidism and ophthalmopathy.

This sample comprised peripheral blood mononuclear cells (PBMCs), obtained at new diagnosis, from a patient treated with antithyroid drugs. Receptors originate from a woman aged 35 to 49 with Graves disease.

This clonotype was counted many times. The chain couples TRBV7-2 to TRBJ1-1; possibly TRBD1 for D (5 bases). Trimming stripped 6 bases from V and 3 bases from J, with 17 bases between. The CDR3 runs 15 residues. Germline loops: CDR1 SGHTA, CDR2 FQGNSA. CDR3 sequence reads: CASSSLGRADTEAFF. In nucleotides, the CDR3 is TGTGCCAGCAGTTCGCTGGGACGGGCTGACACTGAAGCTTTCTTT.

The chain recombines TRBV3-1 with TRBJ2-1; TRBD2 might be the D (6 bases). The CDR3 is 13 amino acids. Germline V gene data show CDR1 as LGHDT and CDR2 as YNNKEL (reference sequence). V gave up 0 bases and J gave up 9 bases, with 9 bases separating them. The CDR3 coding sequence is TGTGCCAGCAGCCAAGAACTAGCCCGTGAGCAGTTCTTC. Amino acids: CASSQELAREQFF.

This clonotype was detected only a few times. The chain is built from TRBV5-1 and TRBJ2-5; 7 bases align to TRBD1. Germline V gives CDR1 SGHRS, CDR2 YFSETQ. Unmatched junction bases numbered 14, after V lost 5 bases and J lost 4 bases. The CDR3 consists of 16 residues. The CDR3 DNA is TGCGCCAGCAGTCCATATAGCGAGGGGGCTGGAGAGACCCAGTACTTC. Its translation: CASSPYSEGAGETQYF.

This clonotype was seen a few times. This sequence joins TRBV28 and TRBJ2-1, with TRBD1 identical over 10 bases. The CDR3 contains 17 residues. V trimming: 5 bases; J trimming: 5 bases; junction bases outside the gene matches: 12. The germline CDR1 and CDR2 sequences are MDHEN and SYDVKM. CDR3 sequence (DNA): TGTGCCAGCAGTCTCCGGACAGGGGGGGCCCTAAACAATGAGCAGTTCTTC. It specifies CASSLRTGGALNNEQFF.